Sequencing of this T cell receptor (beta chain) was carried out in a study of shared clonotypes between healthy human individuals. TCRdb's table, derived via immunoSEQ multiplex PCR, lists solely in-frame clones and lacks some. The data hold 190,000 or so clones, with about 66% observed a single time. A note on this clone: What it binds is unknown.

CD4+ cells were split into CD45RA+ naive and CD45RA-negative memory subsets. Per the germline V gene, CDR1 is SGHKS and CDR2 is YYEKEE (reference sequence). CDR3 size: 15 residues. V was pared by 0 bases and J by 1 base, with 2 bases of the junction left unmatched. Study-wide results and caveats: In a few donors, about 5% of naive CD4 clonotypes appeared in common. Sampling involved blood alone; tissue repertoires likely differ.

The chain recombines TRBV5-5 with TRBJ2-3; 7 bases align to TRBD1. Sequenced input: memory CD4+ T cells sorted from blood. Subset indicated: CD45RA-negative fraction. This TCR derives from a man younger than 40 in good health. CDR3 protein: CASSLGQGGTDTQYF. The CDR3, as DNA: TGTGCCAGCAGCTTGGGGCAGGGGGGCACAGATACGCAGTATTTT.